The 26 T cell receptor beta chains listed next were all sequenced from one sample in a study of blood T cell repertoires in COVID-19. The protocol was immunoSEQ multiplex PCR, while the TCRdb copy is restricted to in-frame clones and leaves out a portion. The profile shows about 160,000 clones, about 90% of them singletons. Source material: peripheral blood. These TCRs come from a man aged 25 to 40 with COVID-19, enrolled during active disease.

The chain is built from TRBV3-1 (or the pseudogene TRBV3-2) and TRBJ1-4; TRBD1 matches 8 bases. CDR1 LGHDT and CDR2 YNNKEL come from the germline V gene (reference sequence). CDR3 length equals 18 residues. The ends lost 2 bases at V and 8 bases at J; junction bases unmatched: 16. This CDR3 is CASSQQDRVRSKNEKLFF. As DNA, the CDR3 is TGTGCCAGCAGCCAACAGGACAGGGTGAGGTCGAAAAACGAAAAACTGTTTTTT.

The chain employs TRBV7-2 and TRBJ1-1; perhaps TRBD1 as D (5 bases). With 4 bases removed from V and 2 bases from J, the gap between germline ends came to 14 bases. CDR3 length equals 15 residues. The germline gives CDR1 SGHTA, CDR2 FQGNSA. In DNA, the CDR3 is TGTGCCAGCAGCTCCCGGGCAGGGTACAACACTGAAGCTTTCTTT. Translation: CASSSRAGYNTEAFF.

The V call is TRBV3-1 (or the pseudogene TRBV3-2), the J call TRBJ2-5, with TRBD1 as a possible D gene (5 bases). The V and J ends lost 3 bases and 4 bases respectively, with 6 bases between them. There are 12 residues in the CDR3. In germline, CDR1 is LGHDT, CDR2 YNNKEL (reference sequence). In nucleotides, the CDR3 is TGTGCCAGCAGCCAGCAGGGAGAGACCCAGTACTTC. Its protein is CASSQQGETQYF.

The rearrangement joins TRBV2 to TRBJ2-7; tentatively, D is TRBD1 (5 bases). Germline V lookup: CDR1 SNHLY, CDR2 FYNNEI. The length of the CDR3 is 14 residues. V lost 4 bases and J 5 bases, leaving 15 bases between the germline ends. The CDR3 spells CASSVGQGWNEQYF. CDR3 DNA sequence: TGTGCCAGCAGTGTGGGTCAGGGTTGGAACGAGCAGTACTTC.

This chain links TRBV2 with TRBJ1-1; a possible D gene is TRBD1 (6 bases). V shed 0 bases and J shed 0 bases, with 17 bases lying between them. Germline CDR1 and CDR2: SNHLY and FYNNEI. This CDR3 region has 18 residues. The CDR3 here is CASSEALGTDRVNTEAFF. The CDR3, as DNA: TGTGCCAGCAGTGAAGCGCTTGGAACGGACAGAGTGAACACTGAAGCTTTCTTT.

The chain recombines TRBV7-8 with TRBJ2-3, with 9 bases aligning to TRBD2. Unmatched junction bases numbered 5, after V lost 1 base and J lost 3 bases. The CDR3 is made up of 16 amino acids. Germline values: CDR1 SGHVS, CDR2 FQNEAQ. The CDR3 loop is CASSLGLAGLTDTQYF. The CDR3 DNA is TGTGCCAGCAGCTTAGGCCTAGCGGGACTTACAGATACGCAGTATTTT.

This clone was counted a few times. This chain connects TRBV25-1 to TRBJ1-3; D gene unclear. Germline CDR1 MGHDK, CDR2 SYGVNS. This CDR3 contains 17 residues. The V gene lost 7 bases and the J gene lost 0 bases, with 19 bases spanning the gap. CDR3 region: CASTPQWSVDSGNTIYF. The CDR3 DNA reads TGTGCCAGCACACCCCAATGGAGCGTCGACTCTGGAAACACCATATATTTT.

The chain employs TRBV6-6 and TRBJ2-1, with a tentative D call TRBD2 (6 bases). Germline assignment: CDR1 MNHNY and CDR2 SVGAGI (reference sequence). This CDR3 contains 15 residues. Trimming shortened V by 6 bases and J by 5 bases, and 17 bases separated the two germline ends. The CDR3 nucleotides are TGTGCCAGCAGAAAGACTGGGGGGTATAACAATGAGCAGTTCTTC. This encodes CASRKTGGYNNEQFF.

J is TRBJ1-4 and V is TRBV18, with TRBD1 matching over 9 bases. Trimming removed 4 bases from V and 8 bases from J; junction bases left unmatched: 8. The germline gives CDR1 KGHSH, CDR2 LQKENI. The CDR3 runs to 15 residues. The CDR3 sequence is CASSRVQGAWEKLFF. CDR3 nucleotides: TGTGCCAGCTCACGCGTACAGGGGGCTTGGGAAAAACTGTTTTTT.

The gene calls are TRBV7-6 and TRBJ2-7; 8 nucleotides match TRBD1. V shed 5 bases and J 1 base; nucleotides not matched to a gene: 10. The V gene's germline CDR1 is SGHVS and CDR2 FNYEAQ. The CDR3 is 16 amino acids. The CDR3 nucleotides are TGTGCCAGCAGCCGCGGACAGGGCGCGGGATCCTACGAGCAGTACTTC. As protein: CASSRGQGAGSYEQYF.

The chain uses TRBV7-2 and TRBJ2-3; possibly TRBD2 for D (6 bases). Germline CDR1 reads SGHTA; CDR2 reads FQGNSA. The V gene lost 6 bases and the J gene lost 2 bases, with 18 bases spanning the gap. This CDR3 has 16 amino acids. CDR3 in amino acids: CASRPNPRGYTDTQYF. CDR3 nucleotides: TGTGCCAGCAGGCCAAACCCCCGGGGGTACACAGATACGCAGTATTTT.

The chain couples TRBV6-5 to TRBJ2-7, with 8 bases lining up with TRBD2. Germline trimming cut 3 bases from V and 3 bases from J; bases unmatched to any gene: 4. The CDR3 runs to 14 residues. Germline CDR1 MNHEY, CDR2 SVGAGI. The CDR3 spells CASSYRGGLYEQYF. CDR3 DNA sequence: TGTGCCAGCAGTTATCGGGGGGGGCTCTACGAGCAGTACTTC.

V usage is TRBV18 and J usage is TRBJ1-2, with a weak D call TRBD1 (5 bases). The CDR3 runs to 13 residues. Trimming shortened V by 3 bases and J by 4 bases, and 9 bases separated the two germline ends. CDR1 is KGHSH and CDR2 is LQKENI in the germline V gene. The CDR3, as DNA: TGTGCCAGCTCACCCGGTGGGGCCTATGGCTACACCTTC. It translates to CASSPGGAYGYTF.

CDR3 residues: CATSDLGTSGTTQYF. The CDR3 nucleotides read TGTGCCACCAGTGATTTGGGGACTAGCGGTACCACGCAGTATTTT. The chain carries TRBV24-1 and TRBJ2-3, with 11 bases lining up with TRBD2. The germline gives CDR1 KGHDR, CDR2 SFDVKD. This CDR3 has 15 amino acids. With V trimmed by 0 bases and J by 9 bases, 4 bases remained unmatched.

J is TRBJ1-1 and V is TRBV9; the match to TRBD1 covers 8 bases. The CDR3 extends over 12 amino acids. The V gene's germline CDR1 is SGDLS and CDR2 YYNGEE. The J segment lost 9 bases and the V segment lost 2 bases, leaving 3 bases of the junction unmatched. The CDR3 DNA follows: TGTGCCAGCAGCGTCGGGACAGGCCAAGCTTTCTTT. As protein: CASSVGTGQAFF. The entire variable domain, with the rest obtained from reference TRBV9 and TRBJ1-1, is as follows: DSGVTQTPKHLITATGQRVTLRCSPRSGDLSVYWYQQSLDQGLQFLIQYYNGEERAKGNILERFSAQQFPDLHSELNLSSLELGDSALYFCASSVGTGQAFFGQGTRLTVV.

In its sample, this clone was seen a few times. This chain connects TRBV6-4 to TRBJ1-3; D remains unclear. CDR3 size: 11 residues. The V end lost 11 bases, the J end lost 2 bases, and 7 bases lay between the germline ends. CDR1 is MRHNA, CDR2 SNTAGT, per germline. The DNA of the CDR3 is TGTGCCGGAGCCCCTGGAAACACCATATATTTT. This codes for CAGAPGNTIYF.

J is TRBJ2-2 and V is TRBV7-8; 7 nucleotides match TRBD2. This CDR3 is built from 16 residues. Trimming took 5 bases from V and 3 from J; bases not matched to a gene: 9. Germline V gene sequence: CDR1 SGHVS, CDR2 FQNEAQ. The CDR3 region has the DNA TGTGCCAGCAGCCCGAGGACTAGGGGTGACACCGGGGAGCTGTTTTTT. Translation: CASSPRTRGDTGELFF.

The sample holds a few counts of this clone. The chain is built from TRBV7-9 and TRBJ1-1; D remains unclear. CDR1 SEHNR and CDR2 FQNEAQ come from the germline V gene (reference sequence). CDR3 size: 12 residues. Trimming took off 4 bases at V and 0 bases at J, with 3 bases between the two ends. The CDR3 bases are TGTGCCAGCAGCTCTATGAACACTGAAGCTTTCTTT. It encodes CASSSMNTEAFF. Together with reference TRBV7-9 and TRBJ1-1, the CDR3 gives the full variable domain: DTGVSQNPRHKITKRGQNVTFRCDPISEHNRLYWYRQTLGQGPEFLTYFQNEAQLEKSRLLSDRFSAERPKGSFSTLEIQRTEQGDSAMYLCASSSMNTEAFFGQGTRLTVV.

This clone was detected a few times. Here the CDR3 reads CATSSDGTATDTQYF. For the CDR3, the DNA is TGTGCCACCAGCAGCGACGGGACAGCCACAGATACGCAGTATTTT. The chain has TRBV15 and TRBJ2-3; 7 nucleotides align to TRBD1. This CDR3 has 15 amino acids. J lost 2 bases, V lost 3 bases, and 5 bases had no gene match. Germline V gene sequence: CDR1 LNHNV, CDR2 YYDKDF (reference sequence).

J is TRBJ2-3 and V is TRBV9; 10 nucleotides align to TRBD1. This CDR3 has 16 residues. Per the germline V gene, CDR1 is SGDLS and CDR2 is YYNGEE. Unmatched junction bases numbered 12, after V lost 7 bases and J lost 4 bases. CDR3 sequence reads: CASAKSGTGVADTQYF. As DNA, the CDR3 is TGTGCCAGCGCTAAATCCGGGACAGGGGTGGCAGATACGCAGTATTTT.

This chain uses TRBV9 with TRBJ2-2; TRBD2 agrees at 8 bases. V shed 2 bases, J shed 3 bases, and the junction held 3 bases outside the gene matches. CDR3 length equals 15 residues. Per the germline V gene, CDR1 is SGDLS and CDR2 is YYNGEE. The CDR3 DNA reads as TGTGCCAGCAGCGTTTTCGGGAGGGACACCGGGGAGCTGTTTTTT. As protein: CASSVFGRDTGELFF.

For the CDR3, the DNA is TGTGCCAGCAGCTTATCGGGGAGCTCTGGAAACACCATATATTTT. As protein: CASSLSGSSGNTIYF. This chain links TRBV7-2 with TRBJ1-3; D remains unclear. The CDR3 runs 15 residues. The ends were cut back, 2 bases at V and 0 bases at J, with 8 bases in the middle. Germline values: CDR1 SGHTA, CDR2 FQGNSA.

The chain uses TRBV7-7 and TRBJ2-3; tentative D call: TRBD2 (7 bases). Deletions cut 5 bases from V and 4 bases from J, with 16 bases between. In germline, CDR1 is SSHAT, CDR2 FNYEAQ (reference sequence). The CDR3 covers 15 residues. The CDR3 spells CASSPRGGPPDTQYF. In DNA form, the CDR3 reads TGTGCCAGCAGCCCAAGGGGGGGGCCCCCAGATACGCAGTATTTT. Together with reference TRBV7-7 and TRBJ2-3, the CDR3 gives the full variable domain: GAGVSQSPRYKVTKRGQDVTLRCDPISSHATLYWYQQALGQGPEFLTYFNYEAQPDKSGLPSDRFSAERPEGSISTLTIQRTEQRDSAMYRCASSPRGGPPDTQYFGPGTRLTVL.

The V call is TRBV7-3, the J call TRBJ1-6; maybe TRBD1 (5 bases). V was clipped by 6 bases and J by 7 bases, with 10 bases between them. The CDR3 has 13 amino acids. CDR1 is SGHTA and CDR2 is FQGTGA in the germline V gene. The CDR3 bases are TGTGCCAGCAGTCCCACAGGAAATTCACCCCTCCACTTT. It specifies CASSPTGNSPLHF.

The CDR3 nucleotides are TGTGCCAGCAGCCAAGGCTCCAGGGGGCAGGATAATTCACCCCTCCACTTT. Its translation: CASSQGSRGQDNSPLHF. This chain links TRBV4-2 with TRBJ1-6, with 8 positions matching TRBD1. The CDR3 has 17 residues. V shed 1 base, J shed 5 bases, and the junction held 7 bases outside the gene matches. The germline V gene encodes CDR1 LGHNA and CDR2 YNFKEQ.

The gene calls are TRBV6-5 and TRBJ1-1; 9 positions agree with TRBD1. Unmatched junction bases numbered 8, after V lost 5 bases and J lost 4 bases. The V gene's germline CDR1 is MNHEY and CDR2 SVGAGI. The CDR3 covers 15 residues. In DNA, the CDR3 is TGTGCCAGCAGTCCCTGGACAGGGGCGGGCACTGAAGCTTTCTTT. Translating it yields CASSPWTGAGTEAFF.